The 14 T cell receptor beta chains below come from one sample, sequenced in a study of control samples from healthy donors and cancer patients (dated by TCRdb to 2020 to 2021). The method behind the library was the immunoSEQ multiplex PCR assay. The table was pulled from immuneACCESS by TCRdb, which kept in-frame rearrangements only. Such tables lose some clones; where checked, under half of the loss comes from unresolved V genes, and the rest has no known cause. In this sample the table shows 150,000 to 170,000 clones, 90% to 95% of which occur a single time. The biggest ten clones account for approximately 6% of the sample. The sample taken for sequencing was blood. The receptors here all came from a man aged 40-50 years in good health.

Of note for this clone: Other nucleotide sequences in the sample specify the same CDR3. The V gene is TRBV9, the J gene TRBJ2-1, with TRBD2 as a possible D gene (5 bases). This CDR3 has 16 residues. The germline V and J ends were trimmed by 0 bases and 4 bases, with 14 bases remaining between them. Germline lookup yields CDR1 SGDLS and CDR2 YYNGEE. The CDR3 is CASSVDGGLLYNEQFF. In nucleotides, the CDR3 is TGTGCCAGCAGCGTAGACGGAGGTCTTCTTTACAATGAGCAGTTCTTC.

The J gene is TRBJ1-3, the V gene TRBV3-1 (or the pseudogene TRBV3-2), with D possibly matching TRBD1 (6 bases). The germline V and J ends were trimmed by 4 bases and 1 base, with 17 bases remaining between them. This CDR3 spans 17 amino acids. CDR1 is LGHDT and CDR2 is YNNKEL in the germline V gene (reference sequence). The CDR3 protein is CASSRRGGTLSGNTIYF. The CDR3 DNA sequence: TGTGCCAGCAGCCGCCGAGGGGGGACCCTTTCTGGAAACACCATATATTTT.

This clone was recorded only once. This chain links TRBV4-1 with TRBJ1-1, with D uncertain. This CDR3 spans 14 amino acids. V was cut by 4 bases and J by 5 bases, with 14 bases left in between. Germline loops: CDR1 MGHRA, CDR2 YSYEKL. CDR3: CASSRTRETTEAFF. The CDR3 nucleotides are TGCGCCAGCAGCCGAACTAGAGAGACAACTGAAGCTTTCTTT.

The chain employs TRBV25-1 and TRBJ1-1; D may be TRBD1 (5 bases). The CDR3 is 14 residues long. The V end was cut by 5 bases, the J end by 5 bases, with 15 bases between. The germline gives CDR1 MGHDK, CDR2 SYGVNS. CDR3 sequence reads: CASSLLGRETEAFF. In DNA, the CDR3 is TGTGCCAGCAGTCTTCTGGGACGGGAGACTGAAGCTTTCTTT.

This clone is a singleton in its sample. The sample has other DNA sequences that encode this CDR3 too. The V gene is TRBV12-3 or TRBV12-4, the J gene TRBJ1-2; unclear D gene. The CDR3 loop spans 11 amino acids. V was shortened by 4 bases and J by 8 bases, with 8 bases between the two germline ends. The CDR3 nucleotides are TGTGCCAGCAGTTCGGTCCGCGGCTACACCTTC. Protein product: CASSSVRGYTF.

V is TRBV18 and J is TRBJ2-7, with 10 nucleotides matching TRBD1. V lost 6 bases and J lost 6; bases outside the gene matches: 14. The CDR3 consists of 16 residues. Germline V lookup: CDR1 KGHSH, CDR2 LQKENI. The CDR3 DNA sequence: TGTGCCAGCTCCCCTCCAGGCGGGACAGGGGAGTCCGAGCAGTACTTC. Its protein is CASSPPGGTGESEQYF.

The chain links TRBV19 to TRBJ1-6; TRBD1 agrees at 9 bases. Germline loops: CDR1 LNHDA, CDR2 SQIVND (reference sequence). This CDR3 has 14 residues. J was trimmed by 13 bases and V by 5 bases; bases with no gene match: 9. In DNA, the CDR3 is TGTGCCAGTAGTCCCGGGACAGGGACGGCGCCCCTCCACTTT. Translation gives CASSPGTGTAPLHF.

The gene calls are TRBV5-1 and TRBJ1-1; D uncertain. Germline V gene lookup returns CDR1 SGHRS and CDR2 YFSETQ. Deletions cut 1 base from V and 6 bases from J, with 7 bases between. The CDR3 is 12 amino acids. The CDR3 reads CASSLPAAEAFF. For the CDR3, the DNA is TGCGCCAGCAGCTTGCCGGCAGCTGAAGCTTTCTTT. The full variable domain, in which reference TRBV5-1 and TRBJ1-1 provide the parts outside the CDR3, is KAGVTQTPRYLIKTRGQQVTLSCSPISGHRSVSWYQQTPGQGLQFLFEYFSETQRNKGNFPGRFSGRQFSNSRSEMNVSTLELGDSALYLCASSLPAAEAFFGQGTRLTVV.

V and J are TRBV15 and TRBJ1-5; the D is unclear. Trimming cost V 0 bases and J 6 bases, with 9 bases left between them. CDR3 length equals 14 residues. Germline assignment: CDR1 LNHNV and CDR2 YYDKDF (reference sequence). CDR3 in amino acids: CATSRDPGAQPQHF. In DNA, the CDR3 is TGTGCCACCAGCAGAGACCCGGGCGCTCAGCCCCAGCATTTT. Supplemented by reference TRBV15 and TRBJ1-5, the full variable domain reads DAMVIQNPRYQVTQFGKPVTLSCSQTLNHNVMYWYQQKSSQAPKLLFHYYDKDFNNEADTPDNFQSRRPNTSFCFLDIRSPGLGDTAMYLCATSRDPGAQPQHFGDGTRLSIL.

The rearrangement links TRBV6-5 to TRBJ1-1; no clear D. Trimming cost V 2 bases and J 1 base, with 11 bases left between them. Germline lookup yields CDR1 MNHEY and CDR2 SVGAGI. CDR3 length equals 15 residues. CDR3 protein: CASSYGGSQNTEAFF. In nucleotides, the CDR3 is TGTGCCAGCAGTTACGGAGGCAGCCAGAACACTGAAGCTTTCTTT.

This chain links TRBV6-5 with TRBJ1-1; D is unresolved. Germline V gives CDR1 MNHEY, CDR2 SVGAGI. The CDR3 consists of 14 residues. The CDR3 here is CTGGSGKGGSEAFF. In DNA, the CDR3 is TGTACGGGAGGCAGTGGCAAGGGAGGCTCGGAAGCTTTCTTT.

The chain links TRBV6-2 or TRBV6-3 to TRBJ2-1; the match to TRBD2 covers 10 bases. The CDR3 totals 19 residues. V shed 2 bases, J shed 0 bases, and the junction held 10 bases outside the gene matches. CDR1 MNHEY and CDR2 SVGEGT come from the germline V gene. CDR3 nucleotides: TGTGCCAGCAGTTACGACCCGTTGCTAGCGGGGGACTCCTACAATGAGCAGTTCTTC. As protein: CASSYDPLLAGDSYNEQFF.

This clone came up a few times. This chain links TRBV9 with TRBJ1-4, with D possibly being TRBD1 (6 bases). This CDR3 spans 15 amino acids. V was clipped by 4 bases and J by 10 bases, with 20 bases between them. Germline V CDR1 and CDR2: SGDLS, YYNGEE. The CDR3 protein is CASSPAWDTISKLFF. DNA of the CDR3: TGTGCCAGCAGCCCAGCATGGGACACAATCTCAAAACTGTTTTTT.

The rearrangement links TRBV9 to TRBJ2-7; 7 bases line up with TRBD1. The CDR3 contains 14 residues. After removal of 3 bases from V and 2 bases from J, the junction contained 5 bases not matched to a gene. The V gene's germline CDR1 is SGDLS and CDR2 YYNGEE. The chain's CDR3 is CASSDTGTAYEQYF. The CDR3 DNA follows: TGTGCCAGCAGCGACACCGGGACAGCCTACGAGCAGTACTTC.